These 27 T cell receptor beta chains came from one sample sequenced in a study of kidney transplant recipient with SARS-CoV-2 infection. TCRdb re-analysed the reads in MiXCR, keeping a single row per CDR3 protein. This sample yields under 250,000 distinct CDR3 sequences, of which 25% to 30% are seen a single time; 6% to 8.5% belongs to the top ten. The starting material was a blood sample, obtained at baseline and between days 110 and 120 from a kidney transplant recipient. Every receptor here comes from a male patient aged 25-45 years who had COVID-19 and was a kidney transplant recipient. Some T cells may have come from the graft donor.

Concerning this clonotype: Sequence at one end of the junction differs from germline and may be a read error. The rearrangement uses TRBV12-3 or TRBV12-4 and TRBJ1-2; D gene unclear. The CDR3 has 17 amino acids. This CDR3 reads CASSIPLTAGKTYGCTF. The CDR3 bases are TGTGCCAGCAGTATTCCTCTCACAGCAGGAAAGACCTATGGCTGCACCTTC.

This clonotype was detected many times. The rearrangement links TRBV29-1 to TRBJ1-1, with a possible D match to TRBD1 (6 bases). This CDR3 contains 14 residues. Germline CDR1 and CDR2: SQVTM and ANQGSEA. Trimming stripped 2 bases from V and 0 bases from J, with 10 bases between. CDR3 coding DNA: TGCAGCGTTGAATGGGGGGGCCTGAACACTGAAGCTTTCTTT. Its translation: CSVEWGGLNTEAFF.

DNA for the CDR3: TGTGCCAGCAGCCACAGGCTTCAAGAGACCCAGTACTTC. This gives the protein CASSHRLQETQYF. The chain links TRBV7-2 to TRBJ2-7; D may be TRBD1 (5 bases). The DNA end is a closer match to TRBJ2-5, so the J assignment may be wrong. The CDR3 has 13 residues. Germline V gene data show CDR1 as SGHTA and CDR2 as FQGNSA.

This clonotype was seen ten or more times. The chain is built from TRBV5-4 and TRBJ1-2; D not certain. The germline gives CDR1 SGHNT, CDR2 YYREEE (reference sequence). V was pared by 7 bases and J by 4 bases, with 23 bases between. The CDR3 consists of 16 residues. CDR3 sequence: CASRENVPGKTYGYTF. CDR3 nucleotides: TGTGCCAGCCGTGAGAACGTACCAGGAAAGACCTATGGCTACACCTTC.

In this sample, this clonotype turned up many times. V is TRBV30 and J is TRBJ1-2; the D is unclear. The V end lost 4 bases, the J end lost 4 bases, and 22 bases lay between the germline ends. The germline V gene encodes CDR1 GTSNPN and CDR2 SVGIG (reference sequence). The CDR3 sequence is 16 residues long. The CDR3 bases are TGTGCCTGGAACTTAATGCGTTATAGAAAGACCTATGGCTACACCTTC. Its translation: CAWNLMRYRKTYGYTF.

This clonotype turned up a few times. Being one base from a much bigger clone, this may be a read error. This chain links TRBV23-1 with TRBJ1-2; no firm D call. TRBV23-1 is flagged as an ORF with uncertain function. This CDR3 is 17 amino acids long. The V end was cut by 3 bases, the J end by 4 bases, with 21 bases between. The CDR3 loop is CASSQVALRRKAYGYTF. In DNA form, the CDR3 reads TGCGCCAGCAGTCAGGTCGCGCTACGCAGAAAGGCCTATGGCTACACCTTC.

On this clonotype: Sequence at one end of the junction differs from germline and may be a read error. J is TRBJ2-7 and V is TRBV7-2; 10 nucleotides agree with TRBD1. CDR1 and CDR2 from the germline V gene are SGHTA and FQGNSA. The CDR3 is made up of 14 amino acids. CDR3 sequence reads: CASSRSTGGYKQYF. Written as DNA, the CDR3 is TGTGCCAGCAGCCGCTCGACAGGGGGCTACAAGCAGTACTTC.

This clonotype was counted between two and nine times. V usage is TRBV21-1 and J usage is TRBJ2-4; TRBD1, the D gene given by the table, was not confirmed from the DNA. TRBV21-1 is assigned pseudogene status. The CDR3 spans 14 residues. CDR3 amino acids: CASSKNRRQNIQYF. CDR3 DNA: TGTGCCAGCAGCAAGAACAGGCGGCAAAACATTCAGTACTTC.

This clonotype has ten or more counts. The rearrangement joins TRBV9 to TRBJ2-7, with TRBD1 as a possible D gene (6 bases). With 2 bases removed from V and 5 bases from J, the gap between germline ends came to 17 bases. This CDR3 spans 15 amino acids. Germline V gene lookup returns CDR1 SGDLS and CDR2 YYNGEE. CDR3 in amino acids: CASSVHAGANDEQYF. As DNA, the CDR3 is TGTGCCAGCAGCGTCCATGCAGGGGCCAACGACGAGCAGTACTTC.

A remark on this clonotype: A much larger clone differs from this one at a single base, so this may be a read error. The chain has TRBV15 and TRBJ2-3, with D possibly matching TRBD2 (5 bases). The CDR3 length is 18 residues. From germline, CDR1 is LNHNV and CDR2 YYDKDF (reference sequence). CDR3: CATSGPSFPGSSTDTLYF. The CDR3, as DNA: TGTGCCACCAGCGGCCCCTCTTTTCCGGGATCGTCAACAGATACGCTGTATTTT.

This clonotype was seen repeatedly, ten times or more. The V call is TRBV29-1, the J call TRBJ1-3, with D possibly TRBD1 on 6 matching bases. The CDR3 sequence is 13 residues long. Trimming stripped 5 bases from V and 3 bases from J, with 11 bases between. Germline V gene data show CDR1 as SQVTM and CDR2 as ANQGSEA. The CDR3 reads CSVYQGNGNTIYF. In DNA, the CDR3 is TGCAGCGTTTACCAGGGGAATGGAAACACCATATATTTT.

As for this clonotype: This may stem from a read error, because a much larger clone lies one nucleotide away. This sequence joins TRBV13 and TRBJ1-6; 7 bases are shared with TRBD1. Germline V lookup: CDR1 PRHDT, CDR2 FYEKMQ (reference sequence). The CDR3 extends over 15 amino acids. The CDR3 is CASSLGPGQNSPFHF. The CDR3 DNA sequence: TGTGCCAGCAGCTTAGGCCCGGGACAGAATTCACCCTTCCACTTT.

This clonotype was counted ten times or more. This chain links TRBV23-1 with TRBJ1-2; D gene ambiguous. TRBV23-1 is known as an ORF, though its function is uncertain. The V gene lost 5 bases and the J gene lost 4 bases, with 23 bases spanning the gap. The CDR3 extends over 17 amino acids. The CDR3 DNA reads TGCGCCAGCAGTACTGTATCGCTACGCAGAAAGACCTATGGCTACACCTTC. Its translation: CASSTVSLRRKTYGYTF.

Of note for this clonotype: A much more abundant neighbour one base away suggests this may be a read error. This chain links TRBV20-1 with TRBJ1-1, with D tentatively TRBD1 (6 bases). Per germline, CDR1 DFQATT and CDR2 SNEGSKA (reference sequence). CDR3 length: 15 residues. The CDR3 protein is CSASLYRAMNTEALF. CDR3 DNA: TGCAGTGCTAGCTTATACAGGGCAATGAACACTGAAGCTTTGTTT.

Note on this clonotype: This may stem from a read error, because a much larger clone lies one nucleotide away. This sequence joins TRBV6-5 and TRBJ2-7, with unresolved D. Trimming cost V 6 bases and J 5 bases, with 14 bases left between them. Germline-derived CDR1 and CDR2 are MNHEY and SVGAGI. The CDR3 sequence is 13 residues long. The DNA for the CDR3 is TGTGCCAGCAGGTTACAGAGGTTGGACGAGCAGTACGTC. It is translated as CASRLQRLDEQYV.

This clonotype was recorded a few times. J is TRBJ2-5 and V is TRBV18; D perhaps matches TRBD1 (6 bases). The germline V gene has CDR1 KGHSH and CDR2 LQKENI. V lost 5 bases and J 5 bases, leaving 15 bases between the germline ends. This CDR3 has 14 amino acids. The CDR3 region has the DNA TGTGCCAGCTCAACGGACAGCCCCTCGGAGACCCAGTACTTC. It encodes CASSTDSPSETQYF.

This clonotype was seen at least ten times. The chain carries TRBV28 and TRBJ1-5; no reliable D call. Trimming took 6 bases from V and 6 from J, leaving 9 bases between them. The CDR3 is 12 residues long. Germline V gene sequence: CDR1 MDHEN, CDR2 SYDVKM. CDR3 amino acids: CASSAFRQPQHF. DNA for the CDR3: TGTGCCAGCAGCGCCTTCCGTCAGCCCCAGCATTTT.

Points on this clonotype: Given a much more abundant clone one base away, this may be a read error. The chain has TRBV6-5 and TRBJ1-2; D gene ambiguous. The CDR3 is 17 amino acids. Germline V gene lookup returns CDR1 MNHEY and CDR2 SVGAGI. The CDR3 is CDSSMSDSMRKTYGYTF. The CDR3 region has the DNA TGTGACAGCAGTATGAGTGACTCTATGCGAAAGACCTATGGCTACACCTTC.

In this sample, this clonotype turned up once. A much bigger clone sits one base away, suggesting this may be a read error. The rearrangement uses TRBV7-4 and TRBJ2-1; TRBD2 agrees at 7 bases. CDR1 is SGHVT, CDR2 SQSDAQ, per germline. The CDR3 totals 13 residues. CDR3 in amino acids: CAGSFGLGNEQFF. CDR3 DNA sequence: TGTGCCGGCAGCTTTGGACTAGGGAATGAGCAGTTCTTC.

This clonotype showed up many times. The CDR3 region is CASSFNRDAHEQYF. CDR3 sequence (DNA): TGTGCCAGCAGTTTCAACCGGGACGCCCACGAGCAGTACTTC. This rearrangement joins TRBV27 to TRBJ2-7; TRBD1 or TRBD2 may be the D gene (5 bases each). The CDR3 loop spans 14 amino acids. Germline V gene lookup returns CDR1 MNHEY and CDR2 SMNVEV (reference sequence). Trimming pared 3 bases from V and 5 bases from J, leaving 14 bases between.

On this clonotype: Just one base apart from a much larger clone, this may be a read error. CDR3 bases: TGTGCCAGTACCAGGGGACTGGAACAAAATGAGCAGCTCTTC. It codes for CASTRGLEQNEQLF. The genes are TRBV27 and TRBJ2-4; D tentatively reads TRBD1 or TRBD2 (6 bases each). In germline, CDR1 is MNHEY, CDR2 SMNVEV (reference sequence). The CDR3 has 14 residues.

A note on this clonotype: This may stem from a read error, because a much larger clone lies one nucleotide away. The conserved final phenylalanine or tryptophan is absent from the CDR3, which likely points to a read error. The chain links TRBV6-5 to TRBJ2-7; 7 positions agree with TRBD2. The V segment lost 5 bases and the J segment 2 bases; nucleotides outside the gene matches: 18. The CDR3 extends over 18 amino acids. Germline loops: CDR1 MNHEY, CDR2 SVGAGI. CDR3 coding DNA: TGTGCCAGCAGTGATCCCCGTTTCGGGGGGAAGACGACCTACGAGCAGTACCTC. Translated: CASSDPRFGGKTTYEQYL.

About this clonotype itself: A read error may be the cause here, since a much bigger clone is one base away. The CDR3 here is CVSSSVTGGLTEAFF. Written as DNA, the CDR3 is TGTGTCAGCAGTTCCGTGACAGGGGGCCTTACTGAAGCTTTCTTT. This chain uses TRBV6-2 or TRBV6-3 with TRBJ1-1, with 10 positions matching TRBD1. The CDR3 is made up of 15 amino acids. From germline, CDR1 is MNHEY and CDR2 SVGEGT.

There are many counts of this clonotype. The V and J genes are TRBV9 and TRBJ2-6; D is unclear. The ends were cut back, 7 bases at V and 5 bases at J, with 25 bases in the middle. In germline, CDR1 is SGDLS, CDR2 YYNGEE. The CDR3 totals 18 residues. Here the CDR3 DNA reads TGTGCCAGCGGGTGCATAGTACTCAAACAAAGTCGGGCCAACGTCCTGACTTTC. Encoded protein: CASGCIVLKQSRANVLTF.

As to this clonotype: An end of the junction differs from the germline gene, which may be a read error. V gene TRBV4-1 combines with J gene TRBJ2-3, with 9 positions matching TRBD2. Germline V gene lookup returns CDR1 MGHRA and CDR2 YSYEKL. The CDR3 loop spans 17 amino acids. This CDR3 reads CASSQSGLAGLTGTQYF. The DNA of the CDR3 is TGCGCCAGCAGCCAATCCGGGCTAGCGGGGCTCACAGGTACGCAGTATTTT.

To note about this clonotype: Just one base apart from a much larger clone, this may be a read error. This chain links TRBV2 with TRBJ2-4, with TRBD1 matching 8 bases. The DNA end lines up better with TRBJ2-7; the J call may be wrong. Germline V CDR1 and CDR2: SNHLY, FYNNEI. CDR3 length: 13 amino acids. This chain's CDR3 is CAGRGDRTYEQYF. The CDR3 DNA follows: TGTGCCGGCAGGGGGGACAGGACCTACGAGCAGTACTTC.

This clonotype was recorded many times. The chain employs TRBV2 and TRBJ2-3; 7 nucleotides line up with TRBD1. Per the germline V gene, CDR1 is SNHLY and CDR2 is FYNNEI. Trimming took 8 bases from V and 3 from J; bases not matched to a gene: 8. CDR3 size: 14 residues. The CDR3, as DNA: TGTGCCAGCGGCTTGGGACAGTCGACAGATACGCAGTATTTT. It specifies CASGLGQSTDTQYF.